This T cell receptor beta chain was captured by sequencing in a study of blood T cell repertoires in COVID-19. Study information: The United States, Italy and Spain supplied acute and convalescent COVID-19 samples. PBMCs, B-cell-depleted T cells, or T cells provided the cDNA or gDNA that made up the material.

The CDR3 is made up of 16 amino acids. CDR1 is SGHTA and CDR2 is FQGNSA in the germline V gene. With 2 bases clipped from V and 3 bases from J, the junction kept 3 bases outside the gene matches. In the original analysis: Amplification of reference gene primers was used by the study to estimate nucleated cell counts. Profiled with immunoSEQ multiplex PCR; TCRdb holds only in-frame clones, not every one. Clone size and the V and J calls come from that table; the DNA yielded D and trimming. The repertoire holds 200,000 to 250,000 clones, with around nine tenths as singletons. J is TRBJ1-5 and V is TRBV7-2; TRBD1 agrees at 11 bases. What was sequenced was peripheral blood. The sequence came from a woman between 55 and 75 years old with acute or convalescent COVID-19. The CDR3 DNA reads as TGTGCCAGCAGCTTAAAGGACAGGGGGCTCAATCAGCCCCAGCATTTT. Protein: CASSLKDRGLNQPQHF.